This TCR beta chain was profiled in a study of T-cell memory formation after mild COVID-19. This clonotype was detected only a few times. Its target is unknown. Findings and caveats of the study: CD4+ contracting clones were found mainly in CM and EM, and CD8+ ones in EMRA.

Germline V gives CDR1 SGHRS, CDR2 YFSETQ. With 1 base clipped from V and 0 bases from J, the junction kept 11 bases outside the gene matches. CDR3 size: 18 residues. One entry per CDR3 protein results from TCRdb running MiXCR on the 5' RACE reads. The sample holds roughly 170,000 distinct CDR3 sequences; about 22% are singletons and the top ten take under 30%. What was sequenced was PBMCs or a T cell subset sorted from them (not recorded which). The V call is TRBV5-1, the J call TRBJ1-1; 8 bases align to TRBD1. The receptor was derived from an adult woman who had mild COVID-19 (a few samples of this study predate the infection). Cell type and time point are not known. The CDR3 sequence: CASSLMQGALGMNTEAFF. The CDR3 region has the DNA TGCGCCAGCAGCTTGATGCAGGGGGCGCTGGGCATGAACACTGAAGCTTTCTTT. Based on the CDR3 plus reference TRBV5-1 and TRBJ1-1, the full variable domain is KAGVTQTPRYLIKTRGQQVTLSCSPISGHRSVSWYQQTPGQGLQFLFEYFSETQRNKGNFPGRFSGRQFSNSRSEMNVSTLELGDSALYLCASSLMQGALGMNTEAFFGQGTRLTVV.